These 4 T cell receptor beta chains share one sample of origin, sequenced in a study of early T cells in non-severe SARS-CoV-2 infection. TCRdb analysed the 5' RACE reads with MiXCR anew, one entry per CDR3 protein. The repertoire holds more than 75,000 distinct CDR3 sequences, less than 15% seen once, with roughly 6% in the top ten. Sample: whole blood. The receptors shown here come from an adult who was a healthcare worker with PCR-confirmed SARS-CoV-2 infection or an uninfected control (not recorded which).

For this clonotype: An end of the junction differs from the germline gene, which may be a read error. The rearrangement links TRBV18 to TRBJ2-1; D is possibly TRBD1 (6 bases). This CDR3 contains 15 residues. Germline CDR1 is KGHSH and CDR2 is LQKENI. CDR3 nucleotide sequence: TGTGCCAGCTCACCACTGGCAGGGGCGGCCAATGAACAGTTCTTC. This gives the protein CASSPLAGAANEQFF.

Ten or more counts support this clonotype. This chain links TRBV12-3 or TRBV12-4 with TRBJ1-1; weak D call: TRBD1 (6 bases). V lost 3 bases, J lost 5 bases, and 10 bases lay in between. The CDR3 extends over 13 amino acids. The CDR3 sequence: CASSFLRGTEAFF. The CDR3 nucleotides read TGTGCCAGCAGTTTCCTCAGGGGAACTGAAGCTTTCTTT.

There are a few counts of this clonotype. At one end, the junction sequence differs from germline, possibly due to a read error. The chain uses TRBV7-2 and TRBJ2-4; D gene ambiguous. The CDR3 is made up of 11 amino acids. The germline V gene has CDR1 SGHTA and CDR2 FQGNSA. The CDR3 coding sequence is TGTGCCAGCAGCTTGCGAAACGTTCAGTACTTC. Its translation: CASSLRNVQYF. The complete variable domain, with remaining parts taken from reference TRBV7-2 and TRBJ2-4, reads GAGVSQSPSNKVTEKGKDVELRCDPISGHTALYWYRQSLGQGLEFLIYFQGNSAPDKSGLPSDRFSAERTGGSVSTLTIQRTQQEDSAVYLCASSLRNVQYFGAGTRLSVL.

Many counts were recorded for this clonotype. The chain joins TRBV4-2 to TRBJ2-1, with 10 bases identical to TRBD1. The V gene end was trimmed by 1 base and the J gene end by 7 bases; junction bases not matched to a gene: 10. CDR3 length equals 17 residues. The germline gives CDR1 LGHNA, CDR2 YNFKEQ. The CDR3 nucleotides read TGTGCCAGCAGCCAAGTTTTTACGGGACAGGGGAAGAATGAGCAGTTCTTC. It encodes CASSQVFTGQGKNEQFF.